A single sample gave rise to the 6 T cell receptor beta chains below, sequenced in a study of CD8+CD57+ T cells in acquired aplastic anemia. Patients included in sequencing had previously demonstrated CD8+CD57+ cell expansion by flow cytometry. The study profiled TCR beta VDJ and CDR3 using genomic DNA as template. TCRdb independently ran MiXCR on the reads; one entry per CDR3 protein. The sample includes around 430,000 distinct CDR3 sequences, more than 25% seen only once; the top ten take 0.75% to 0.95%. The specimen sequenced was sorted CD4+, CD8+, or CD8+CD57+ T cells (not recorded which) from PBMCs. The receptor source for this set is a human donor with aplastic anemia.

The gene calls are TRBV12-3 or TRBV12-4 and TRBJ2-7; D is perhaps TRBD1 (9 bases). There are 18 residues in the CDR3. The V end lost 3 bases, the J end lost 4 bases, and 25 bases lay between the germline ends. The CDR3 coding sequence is TGTGCCAGCAGTTTTACAGGGGGCGCGGGGGGTCACTTGTACGAGCAGTACTTC. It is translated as CASSFTGGAGGHLYEQYF.

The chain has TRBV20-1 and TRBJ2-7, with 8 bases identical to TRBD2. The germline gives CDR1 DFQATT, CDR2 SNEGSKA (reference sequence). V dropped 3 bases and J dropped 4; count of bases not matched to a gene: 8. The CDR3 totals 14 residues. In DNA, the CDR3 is TGCAGTGCTAGCGACGGGGGGGCGCGGTACGAGCAGTACTTC. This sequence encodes CSASDGGARYEQYF.

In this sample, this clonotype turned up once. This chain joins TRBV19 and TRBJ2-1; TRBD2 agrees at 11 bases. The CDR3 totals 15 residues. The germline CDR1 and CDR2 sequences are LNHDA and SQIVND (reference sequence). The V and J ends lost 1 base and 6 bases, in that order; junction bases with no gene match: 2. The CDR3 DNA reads TGTGCCAGTAGTATAGGACTAGCGGGACTCAATGAGCAGTTCTTC. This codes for CASSIGLAGLNEQFF. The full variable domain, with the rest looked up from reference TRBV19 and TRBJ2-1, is DGGITQSPKYLFRKEGQNVTLSCEQNLNHDAMYWYRQDPGQGLRLIYYSQIVNDFQKGDIAEGYSVSREKKESFPLTVTSAQKNPTAFYLCASSIGLAGLNEQFFGPGTRLTVL.

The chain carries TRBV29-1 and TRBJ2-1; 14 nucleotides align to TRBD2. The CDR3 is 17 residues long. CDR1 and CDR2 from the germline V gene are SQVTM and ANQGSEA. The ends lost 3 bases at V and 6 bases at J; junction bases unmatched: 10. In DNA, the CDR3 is TGCAGCGTTGAGCCAGGACTAGCGGGGGGTCCCTTCAATGAGCAGTTCTTC. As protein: CSVEPGLAGGPFNEQFF.

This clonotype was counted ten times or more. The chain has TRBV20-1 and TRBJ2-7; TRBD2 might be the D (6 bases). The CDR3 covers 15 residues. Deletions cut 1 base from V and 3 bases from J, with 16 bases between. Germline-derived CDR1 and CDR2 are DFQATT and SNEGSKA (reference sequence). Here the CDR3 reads CSARGGASADYEQYF. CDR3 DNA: TGCAGTGCTAGAGGGGGTGCTAGCGCCGACTACGAGCAGTACTTC.

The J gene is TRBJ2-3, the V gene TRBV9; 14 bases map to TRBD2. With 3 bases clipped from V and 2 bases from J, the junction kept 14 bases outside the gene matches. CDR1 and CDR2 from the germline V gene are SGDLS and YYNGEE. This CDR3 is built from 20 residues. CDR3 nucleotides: TGTGCCAGCAGCGAGAAGACTAGCGGGGGGGCCAGTTTGGTCACAGATACGCAGTATTTT. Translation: CASSEKTSGGASLVTDTQYF.